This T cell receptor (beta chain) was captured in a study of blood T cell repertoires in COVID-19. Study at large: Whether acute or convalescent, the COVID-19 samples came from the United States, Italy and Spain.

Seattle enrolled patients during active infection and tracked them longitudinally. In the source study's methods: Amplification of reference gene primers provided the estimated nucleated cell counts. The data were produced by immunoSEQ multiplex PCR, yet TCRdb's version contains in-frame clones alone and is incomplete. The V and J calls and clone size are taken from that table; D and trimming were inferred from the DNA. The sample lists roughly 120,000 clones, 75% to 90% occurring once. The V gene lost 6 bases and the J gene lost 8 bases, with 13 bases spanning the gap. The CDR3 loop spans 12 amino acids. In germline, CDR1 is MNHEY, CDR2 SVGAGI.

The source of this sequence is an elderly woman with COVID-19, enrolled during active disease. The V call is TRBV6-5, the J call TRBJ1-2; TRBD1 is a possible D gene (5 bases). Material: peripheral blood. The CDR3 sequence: CASRGLGYGYTF. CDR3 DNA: TGTGCCAGCAGGGGACTAGGGTACGGCTACACCTTC.